These 9 T cell receptor beta chains were sequenced from one sample in a study of cytomegalovirus exposure and HLA in healthy donors. Vbeta (60) and Jbeta (13) primers were used in the PCR. Method: immunoSEQ multiplex PCR; TCRdb's copy keeps in-frame clones and lacks some. The sample has about 140,000 clones; about three quarters are singletons. The sample comprised PBMCs. All receptors come from a young woman in good health and CMV-seronegative.

The J gene is TRBJ2-1, the V gene TRBV28, with D possibly matching TRBD2 (6 bases). Trimming pared 7 bases from V and 8 bases from J, leaving 15 bases between. Germline V gives CDR1 MDHEN, CDR2 SYDVKM. CDR3 length equals 13 residues. The CDR3 here is CASISRGTYEQFF. The DNA of the CDR3 is TGTGCCAGCATCTCGCGGGGAACTTATGAGCAGTTCTTC.

V is TRBV7-2 and J is TRBJ1-1; D remains ambiguous. The V gene lost 6 bases and the J gene lost 1 base, with 12 bases spanning the gap. There are 14 residues in the CDR3. The V gene's germline CDR1 is SGHTA and CDR2 FQGNSA. The DNA of the CDR3 is TGTGCCAGCAGGTACACGGACTCGAACACTGAAGCTTTCTTT. Its translation: CASRYTDSNTEAFF.

V and J are TRBV4-1 and TRBJ2-3, with 11 bases fitting TRBD2. V was pared by 0 bases and J by 2 bases, with 7 bases of the junction left unmatched. The CDR3 length is 18 residues. Germline CDR1 MGHRA, CDR2 YSYEKL. The chain's CDR3 is CASSQDTASGGHTDTQYF. For the CDR3, the DNA is TGCGCCAGCAGCCAAGATACCGCTAGCGGGGGGCACACAGATACGCAGTATTTT.

V is TRBV5-5 and J is TRBJ1-2, with D unresolved. Germline loops: CDR1 SGHKS, CDR2 YYEKEE (reference sequence). V was shortened by 0 bases and J by 8 bases, with 11 bases between the two germline ends. The CDR3 is 13 amino acids. CDR3 in amino acids: CASSLEGREGYTF. In nucleotides, the CDR3 is TGTGCCAGCAGCTTGGAAGGGAGAGAGGGCTACACCTTC.

V and J are TRBV7-8 and TRBJ1-1; 7 positions match TRBD1. The CDR3 has 15 amino acids. V gave up 4 bases and J gave up 4 bases; unmatched junction bases: 9. Germline V gives CDR1 SGHVS, CDR2 FQNEAQ. The CDR3 sequence: CASSSPIGTATEAFF. CDR3 in DNA: TGTGCCAGCAGCTCCCCAATCGGGACAGCCACTGAAGCTTTCTTT.

The genes are TRBV29-1 and TRBJ2-5; unclear D gene. Per germline, CDR1 SQVTM and CDR2 ANQGSEA. V lost 7 bases and J 2 bases, leaving 11 bases between the germline ends. This CDR3 is built from 12 residues. The CDR3 loop is CSADLIQETQYF. In DNA, the CDR3 is TGCAGCGCTGACCTTATACAAGAGACCCAGTACTTC.

Comments on this clone: At one end, the junction sequence differs from germline, possibly due to a read error. J is TRBJ1-1 and V is TRBV9; 8 nucleotides line up with TRBD1. The germline CDR1 and CDR2 sequences are SGDLS and YYNGEE. This CDR3 comprises 12 residues. The CDR3 reads CASSVAGQGPIF. The CDR3 DNA reads as TGTGCCAGCAGCGTAGCCGGACAGGGCCCAATTTTT.

J is TRBJ1-5 and V is TRBV6-5, with TRBD1 matching 7 bases. Germline CDR1 MNHEY, CDR2 SVGAGI. V lost 2 bases to trimming and J lost 5 bases; unmatched junction nucleotides: 0. The CDR3 length is 13 residues. Here the CDR3 reads CASSYRGHQPQHF. The CDR3 coding sequence is TGTGCCAGCAGTTACAGGGGGCATCAGCCCCAGCATTTT.

The V and J genes are TRBV12-5 and TRBJ2-3; a possible D gene is TRBD2 (6 bases). Germline V lookup: CDR1 LGHNT, CDR2 FRNRAP. The V gene lost 6 bases and the J gene lost 3 bases, with 7 bases spanning the gap. This CDR3 region has 12 residues. CDR3 in amino acids: CASGRETDTQYF. The DNA of the CDR3 is TGTGCTAGTGGGCGGGAAACAGATACGCAGTATTTT.